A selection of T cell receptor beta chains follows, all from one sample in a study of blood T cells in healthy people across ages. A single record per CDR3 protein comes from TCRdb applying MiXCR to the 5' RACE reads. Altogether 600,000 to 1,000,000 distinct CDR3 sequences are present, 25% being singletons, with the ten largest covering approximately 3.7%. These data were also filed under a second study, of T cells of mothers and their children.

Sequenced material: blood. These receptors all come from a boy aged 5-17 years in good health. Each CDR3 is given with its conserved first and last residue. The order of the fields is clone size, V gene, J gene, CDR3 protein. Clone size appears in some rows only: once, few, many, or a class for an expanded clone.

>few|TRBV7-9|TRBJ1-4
CASSLARGESEKLFF
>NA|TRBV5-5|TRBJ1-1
CASSAGTGANTEAFF
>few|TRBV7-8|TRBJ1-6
CASSRPKDRPSSYNSPLHF
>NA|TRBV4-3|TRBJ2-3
CASSRQLTDTQYF
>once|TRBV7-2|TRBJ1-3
CASSVMTGAGNTIYF
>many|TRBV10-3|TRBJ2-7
CAISEQISYEQYF
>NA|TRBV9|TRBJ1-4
CASSPRGTVNEKLFF
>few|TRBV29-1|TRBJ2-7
CSVDGTSGAYEQYF
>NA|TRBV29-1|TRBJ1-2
CSVPSTGLGYTF
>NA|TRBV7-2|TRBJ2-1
CASSLASPGAGYNEQFF
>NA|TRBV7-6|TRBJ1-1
CASSLIDGNTEAFF
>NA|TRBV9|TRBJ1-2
CASSEGSDYGYTF
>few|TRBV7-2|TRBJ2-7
CASRSSGFSYEQYF
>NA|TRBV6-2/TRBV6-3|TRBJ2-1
CASTRGTSGSQEQFF
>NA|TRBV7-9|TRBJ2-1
CASSLRDYGEQFF
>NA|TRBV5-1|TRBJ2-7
CASSLGTGGYYEQYF
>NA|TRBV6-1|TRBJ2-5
CASTHRPGETQYF